This T cell receptor (beta chain) was identified during a study of blood T cells in healthy people across ages. Healthy Caucasian individuals from Russia aged about 6 to 90 were enrolled as donors. Together with a sample-barcoded 5' primer, a J-beta primer mix was included in a second PCR lasting about 6 to 11 cycles. TCRdb analysed the 5' RACE reads with MiXCR anew, one entry per CDR3 protein. The data contain around 1,500,000 distinct CDR3 sequences, under 30% of them seen just once; the ten biggest clones take up over 7%. The sequenced material came from blood. The source of this sequence is a woman younger than 45 in good health.

The CDR3 spells CASSSGPRGSLHF. The CDR3 DNA reads as TGTGCCAGCAGCTCGGGACCCCGGGGCTCCCTCCACTTT. The J gene is TRBJ1-6, the V gene TRBV5-5, with a weak D call TRBD1 (5 bases). The V end was cut by 3 bases, the J end by 14 bases, with 15 bases between. CDR1 SGHKS and CDR2 YYEKEE come from the germline V gene (reference sequence). This CDR3 has 13 amino acids.